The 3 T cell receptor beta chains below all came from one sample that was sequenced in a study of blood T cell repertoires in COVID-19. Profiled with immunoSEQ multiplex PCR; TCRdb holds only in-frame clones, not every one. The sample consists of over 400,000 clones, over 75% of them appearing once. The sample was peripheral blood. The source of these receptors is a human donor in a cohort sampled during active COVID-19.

The CDR3 DNA reads as TGTGCCAGCGAGGGGGTTAACTATGGCTACACCTTC. Translating gives CASEGVNYGYTF. V gene TRBV3-1 (or the pseudogene TRBV3-2) combines with J gene TRBJ1-2, with D possibly TRBD1 on 6 matching bases. With 8 bases removed from V and 1 base from J, the gap between germline ends came to 8 bases. Germline values: CDR1 LGHDT, CDR2 YNNKEL (reference sequence). This CDR3 is 12 amino acids long.

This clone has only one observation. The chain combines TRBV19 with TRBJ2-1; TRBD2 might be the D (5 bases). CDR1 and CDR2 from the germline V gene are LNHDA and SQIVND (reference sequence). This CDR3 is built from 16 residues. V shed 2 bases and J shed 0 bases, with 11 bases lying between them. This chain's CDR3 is CASSIRSLASYNEQFF. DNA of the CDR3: TGTGCCAGTAGTATAAGGAGTCTAGCCTCCTACAATGAGCAGTTCTTC.

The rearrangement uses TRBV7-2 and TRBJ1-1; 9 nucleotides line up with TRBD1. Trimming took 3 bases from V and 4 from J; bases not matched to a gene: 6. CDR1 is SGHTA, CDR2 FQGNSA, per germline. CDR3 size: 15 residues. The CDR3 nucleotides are TGTGCCAGCAGCTTGCCGGGACAGGGTCGCACTGAAGCTTTCTTT. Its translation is CASSLPGQGRTEAFF.